One and the same sample provided the 4 T cell receptor beta chains below, sequenced in a study of T-cell reconstitution after alpha-beta-depleted transplantation in children (dated by TCRdb to about 2016). This sample's treatment or condition label indicates: allogeneic hematopoietic cell transplantation with graft depleted of TCRalphabeta T cells and CD19 B cells. The method was PCR. Sequencing instrument: Illumina HiSeq 2500. Molecular barcoding was employed in the preparation of TCR libraries, with unique molecular identifiers being used to normalize TCRbeta repertoire quantification. Starting from the raw public reads, TCRdb applied fastp trimming at Q25, assembled clones with MiXCR and retained in-frame beta chains. Duplicate CDR3 protein sequences are folded into a single record with the most common DNA and genes. This sample holds fewer than 1 million distinct CDR3 sequences; roughly 15% were observed only once. The top ten hold 5% of the sample.

The sequences come from PBMCs, mostly from graft donor cells, collected 360 days after TCRalphabeta/CD19-depleted stem cell transplant. These receptors all come from a male patient between 10 and 17 years old who had a stem cell transplant for acute lymphoblastic leukemia, so the T cells may come from the graft donor.

The chain combines TRBV6-6 with TRBJ1-1; D may be TRBD1 (5 bases). Germline CDR1 and CDR2: MNHNY and SVGAGI (reference sequence). V dropped 6 bases and J dropped 6 bases, with 8 bases sitting between them. The CDR3 totals 11 residues. CDR3 DNA sequence: TGTGCCAGCAGCAAGGGGTCTGAAGCTTTCTTT. Its protein product is CASSKGSEAFF.

The sample holds a few counts of this clonotype. The V gene is TRBV6-5, the J gene TRBJ2-7; D is uncertain. The germline V and J ends were trimmed by 8 bases and 7 bases, with 12 bases remaining between them. Germline loops: CDR1 MNHEY, CDR2 SVGAGI. The CDR3 spans 11 residues. CDR3 region: CASSRPPEQYF. The CDR3 nucleotides are TGTGCCAGCTCACGACCTCCAGAGCAGTACTTC.

This chain uses TRBV24-1 with TRBJ1-2, with 7 bases that match TRBD1. This CDR3 spans 15 amino acids. J was trimmed by 3 bases and V by 1 base; bases with no gene match: 4. From germline, CDR1 is KGHDR and CDR2 SFDVKD. CDR3 sequence reads: CATSDFPTGDYGYTF. The CDR3, as DNA: TGTGCCACCAGTGATTTCCCTACAGGGGACTATGGCTACACCTTC.

This clonotype was seen a handful of times. The rearrangement links TRBV5-5 to TRBJ2-3; D gene unclear. The CDR3 is made up of 14 amino acids. Germline V lookup: CDR1 SGHKS, CDR2 YYEKEE (reference sequence). With 4 bases removed from V and 10 bases from J, the gap between germline ends came to 19 bases. This CDR3 is CASSPAAMEVAQYF. As DNA, the CDR3 is TGTGCCAGCAGCCCCGCTGCTATGGAAGTAGCGCAGTATTTT.